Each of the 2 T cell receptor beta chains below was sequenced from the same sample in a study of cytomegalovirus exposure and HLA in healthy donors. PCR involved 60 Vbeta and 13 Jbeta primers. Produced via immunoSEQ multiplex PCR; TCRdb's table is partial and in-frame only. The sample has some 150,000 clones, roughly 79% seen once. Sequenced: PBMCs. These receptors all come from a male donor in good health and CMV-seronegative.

CDR3 loop: CASSWGGLGRGGPTGELFF. DNA of the CDR3: TGTGCCAGCAGCTGGGGGGGCCTTGGGCGGGGGGGCCCTACCGGGGAGCTGTTTTTT. The chain couples TRBV5-4 to TRBJ2-2, with 9 bases that match TRBD2. With 3 bases clipped from V and 5 bases from J, the junction kept 17 bases outside the gene matches. This CDR3 region has 19 residues. In germline, CDR1 is SGHNT, CDR2 YYREEE (reference sequence).

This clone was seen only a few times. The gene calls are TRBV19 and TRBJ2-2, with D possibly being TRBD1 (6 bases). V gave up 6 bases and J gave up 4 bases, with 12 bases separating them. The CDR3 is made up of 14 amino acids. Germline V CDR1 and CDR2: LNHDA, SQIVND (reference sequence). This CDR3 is CASRLWTATGELFF. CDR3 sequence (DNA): TGTGCCAGTAGGCTTTGGACAGCCACCGGGGAGCTGTTTTTT.